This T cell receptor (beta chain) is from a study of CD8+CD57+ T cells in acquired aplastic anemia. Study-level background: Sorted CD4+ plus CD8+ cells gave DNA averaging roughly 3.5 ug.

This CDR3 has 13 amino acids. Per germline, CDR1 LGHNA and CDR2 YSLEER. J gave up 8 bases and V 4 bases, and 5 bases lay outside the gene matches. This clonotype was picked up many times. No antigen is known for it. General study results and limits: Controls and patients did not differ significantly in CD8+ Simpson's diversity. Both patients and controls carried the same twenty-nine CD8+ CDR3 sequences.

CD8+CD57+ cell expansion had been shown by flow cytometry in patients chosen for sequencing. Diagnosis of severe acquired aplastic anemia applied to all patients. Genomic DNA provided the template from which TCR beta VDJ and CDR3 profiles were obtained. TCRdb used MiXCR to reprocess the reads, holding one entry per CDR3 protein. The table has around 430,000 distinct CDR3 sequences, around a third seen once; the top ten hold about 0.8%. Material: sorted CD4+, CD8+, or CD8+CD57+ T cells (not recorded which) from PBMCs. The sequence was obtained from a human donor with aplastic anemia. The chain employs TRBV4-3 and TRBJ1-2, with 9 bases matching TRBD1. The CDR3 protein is CASSRRTGVGYTF. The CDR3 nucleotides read TGCGCCAGCAGCCGGCGGACAGGGGTAGGCTACACCTTC.